This TCR beta chain was sequenced during a study of tumor and adjacent non-tumor tissue in lung cancer. Three rounds of nested PCR, following a modified ARM-PCR protocol, produced the TCRbeta library. TCRdb re-called the multiplex PCR reads through MiXCR, storing one row per CDR3 protein. This table has about 81,000 distinct CDR3 sequences, 72% appearing once. The CDR3 has 15 amino acids. Germline CDR1 is MGHRA and CDR2 is YSYEKL. Trimming took 10 bases from V and 4 from J, leaving 22 bases between them. RNA was extracted from bulk tissue without any cell sorting. Sequenced: lung tumor tissue. The J gene is TRBJ1-1, the V gene TRBV4-1; D is uncertain. The clonotype was recovered from a woman in her thirties or forties with non-small cell lung cancer. Written as DNA, the CDR3 is TGCGCCAATAGCCCCAGCGGTCAGATGAGCACTGAAGCTTTCTTT. This gives the protein CANSPSGQMSTEAFF.